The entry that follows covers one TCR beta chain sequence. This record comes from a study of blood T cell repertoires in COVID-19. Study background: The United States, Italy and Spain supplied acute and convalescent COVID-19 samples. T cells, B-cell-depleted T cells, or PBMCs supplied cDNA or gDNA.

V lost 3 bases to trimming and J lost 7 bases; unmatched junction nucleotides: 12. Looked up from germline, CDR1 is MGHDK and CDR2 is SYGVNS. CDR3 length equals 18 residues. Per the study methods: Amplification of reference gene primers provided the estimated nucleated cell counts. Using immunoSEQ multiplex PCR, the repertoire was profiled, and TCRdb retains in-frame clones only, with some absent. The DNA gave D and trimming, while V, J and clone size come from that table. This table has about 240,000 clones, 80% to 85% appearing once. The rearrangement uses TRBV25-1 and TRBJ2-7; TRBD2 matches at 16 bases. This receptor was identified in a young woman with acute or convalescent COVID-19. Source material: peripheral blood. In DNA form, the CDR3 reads TGTGCCAGCAGTGACTCACCGGGACTAGCGGGAGGGCCGTGGGAGCAGTACTTC. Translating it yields CASSDSPGLAGGPWEQYF.